This TCR beta chain was captured in a study of T cell repertoires in cytomegalovirus infection. Study details: CMV infection plus the matching HLA type was flagged by public TCR beta signatures. Study-wide points: Adding up the frequency of public TCR beta families identified people who carried CMV plus the relevant HLA. CMV-specific HLA-C-restricted TCR beta clonotypes dominated the ex vivo response.

There are 14 residues in the CDR3. The V gene lost 4 bases and the J gene lost 6 bases, with 12 bases spanning the gap. Germline lookup yields CDR1 MGHDK and CDR2 SYGVNS. TCRdb re-called the reads with MiXCR, one entry per CDR3 protein. Found here are roughly 630,000 distinct CDR3 sequences, approximately 24% of them singletons; the top ten hold approximately 8.2%. Regarding this clonotype: Its antigen is unidentified.

Sample: CD8+ T cells from PBMCs. The clonotype comes from a human donor in good health (CMV status not recorded). Some clones in this sample may be carry-over from other donors' samples. J is TRBJ2-2 and V is TRBV25-1, with D uncertain. CDR3 loop: CASSVPRVPGELFF. Written as DNA, the CDR3 is TGTGCCAGCAGTGTTCCCCGGGTTCCCGGGGAGCTGTTTTTT.